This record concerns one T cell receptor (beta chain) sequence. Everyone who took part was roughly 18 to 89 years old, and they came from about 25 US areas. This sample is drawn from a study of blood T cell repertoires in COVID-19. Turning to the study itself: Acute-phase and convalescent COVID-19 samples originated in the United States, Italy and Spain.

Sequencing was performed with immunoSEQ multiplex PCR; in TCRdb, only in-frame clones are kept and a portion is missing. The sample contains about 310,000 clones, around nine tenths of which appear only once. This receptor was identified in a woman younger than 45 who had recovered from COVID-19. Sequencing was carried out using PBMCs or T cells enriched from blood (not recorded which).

The DNA of the CDR3 is TGTGCCAGCTCATCCGGGGGAGACACCATATATTTT. Translation: CASSSGGDTIYF. The J gene is TRBJ1-3, the V gene TRBV18; a possible D gene is TRBD1 (5 bases). Trimming shortened V by 5 bases and J by 8 bases, and 10 bases separated the two germline ends. Germline V gene lookup returns CDR1 KGHSH and CDR2 LQKENI. The CDR3 extends over 12 amino acids.